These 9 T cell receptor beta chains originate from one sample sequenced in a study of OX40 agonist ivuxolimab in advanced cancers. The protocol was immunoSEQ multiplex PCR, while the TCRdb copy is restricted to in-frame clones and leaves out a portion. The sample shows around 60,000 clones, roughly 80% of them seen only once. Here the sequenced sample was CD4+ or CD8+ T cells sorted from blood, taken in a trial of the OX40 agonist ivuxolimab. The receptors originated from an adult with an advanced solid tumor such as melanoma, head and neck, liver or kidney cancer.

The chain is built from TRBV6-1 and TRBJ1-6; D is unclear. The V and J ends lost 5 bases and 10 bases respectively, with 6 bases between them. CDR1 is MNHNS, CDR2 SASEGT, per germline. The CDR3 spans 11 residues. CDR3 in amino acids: CASSFPSPLHF. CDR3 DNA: TGTGCCAGCAGTTTTCCATCACCCCTCCACTTT.

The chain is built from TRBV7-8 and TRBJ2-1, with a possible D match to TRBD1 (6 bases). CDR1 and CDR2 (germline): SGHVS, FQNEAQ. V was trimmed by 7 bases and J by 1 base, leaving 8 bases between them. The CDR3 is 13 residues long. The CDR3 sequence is CASIQGSYNEQFF. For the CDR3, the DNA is TGTGCCAGCATACAGGGTTCCTACAATGAGCAGTTCTTC. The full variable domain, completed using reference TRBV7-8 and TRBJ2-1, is GAGVSQSPRYKVAKRGQDVALRCDPISGHVSLFWYQQALGQGPEFLTYFQNEAQLDKSGLPSDRFFAERPEGSVSTLKIQRTQQEDSAVYLCASIQGSYNEQFFGPGTRLTVL.

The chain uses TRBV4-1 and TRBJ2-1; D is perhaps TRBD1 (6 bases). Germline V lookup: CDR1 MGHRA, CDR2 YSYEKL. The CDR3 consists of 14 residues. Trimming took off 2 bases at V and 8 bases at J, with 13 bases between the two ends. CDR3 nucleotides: TGCGCCAGCAGCCAACCCGACAGGATACATGAGCAGTTCTTC. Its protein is CASSQPDRIHEQFF.

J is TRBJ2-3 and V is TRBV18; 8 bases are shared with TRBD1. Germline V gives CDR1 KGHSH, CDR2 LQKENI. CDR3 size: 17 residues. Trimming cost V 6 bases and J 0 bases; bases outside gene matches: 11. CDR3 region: CASSLSRDRLSTDTQYF. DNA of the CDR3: TGTGCCAGCTCCCTATCCCGGGACAGGCTTAGCACAGATACGCAGTATTTT.

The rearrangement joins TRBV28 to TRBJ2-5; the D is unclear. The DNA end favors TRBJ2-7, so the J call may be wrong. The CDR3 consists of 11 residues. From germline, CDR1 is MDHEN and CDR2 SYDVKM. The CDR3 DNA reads TGTGCCAGCGTAGGCAGCTACGAGCAGTACTTC. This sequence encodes CASVGSYEQYF.

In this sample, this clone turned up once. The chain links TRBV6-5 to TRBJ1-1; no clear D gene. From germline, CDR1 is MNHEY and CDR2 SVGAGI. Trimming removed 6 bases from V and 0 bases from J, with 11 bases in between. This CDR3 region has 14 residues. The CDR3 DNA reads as TGTGCCAGCAGCTCCCAGCTGATGAACACTGAAGCTTTCTTT. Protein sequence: CASSSQLMNTEAFF.

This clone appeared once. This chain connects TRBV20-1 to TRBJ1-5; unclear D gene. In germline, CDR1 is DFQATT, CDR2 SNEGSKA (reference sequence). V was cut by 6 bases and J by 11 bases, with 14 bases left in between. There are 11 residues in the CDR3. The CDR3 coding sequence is TGCAGTGCCGCTCCACTATCGGCCCAGCATTTT. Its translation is CSAAPLSAQHF.

The CDR3 reads CASSRVSGLAGFHYEQYF. The CDR3 coding sequence is TGTGCCAGCAGCCGGGTCTCTGGACTAGCGGGTTTTCACTACGAGCAGTACTTC. The chain uses TRBV5-4 and TRBJ2-7; 11 bases are a match to TRBD2. Germline V gene data show CDR1 as SGHNT and CDR2 as YYREEE (reference sequence). There are 18 residues in the CDR3. V lost 4 bases, J lost 3 bases, and 15 bases stayed unmatched.

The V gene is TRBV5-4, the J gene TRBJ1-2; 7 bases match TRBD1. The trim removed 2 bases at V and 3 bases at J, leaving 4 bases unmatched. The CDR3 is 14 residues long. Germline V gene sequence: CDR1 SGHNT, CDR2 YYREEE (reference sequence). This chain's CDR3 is CASSFGQVDYGYTF. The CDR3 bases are TGTGCCAGCAGCTTCGGACAGGTCGACTATGGCTACACCTTC.